Given below is one TCR beta chain in context. Its specific antigen is unknown. No base quality information exists; no much larger clone differs at one position. These data are taken from a study of OX40 agonist ivuxolimab in advanced cancers. Turning to the overall study: Ivuxolimab, which targeted the costimulatory receptor OX40 (CD134), was an agonistic, fully human IgG2 monoclonal antibody. Intravenous ivuxolimab was administered to patients every 2 weeks at six dose levels: 0.01, 0.1, 0.3, 1.5, 3 and 10 mg/kg. Of the roughly 54 patients in dose escalation, about 20 had hepatocellular carcinoma, roughly 15 had melanoma, 9 had renal cell carcinoma and 9 had head and neck cancer. A male proportion of 82.7% and a mean age of around 60 years, ranging from about 20 to 85, were recorded for the dose-escalation cohort. Patients were allowed to have had prior anti-PD-1, anti-PD-L1 or anti-CTLA-4 therapy, and approximately 43% of the dose-escalation patients had previously received checkpoint inhibitors. Partial responses occurred in three dose-escalation patients, of whom one had hepatocellular carcinoma and two had cutaneous melanoma. The point of sequencing TCRbeta in the periphery was to test whether ivuxolimab changed TCR sequence diversity and drove clonal T-cell expansion. The paper describes the monotherapy dose-escalation part (N = 52 patients) of the phase I trial of ivuxolimab.

A distance of 23 bases separates the germline ends of V and J, which lose 4 bases and 7 bases respectively. From the cysteine through the phenylalanine, the CDR3 covers 17 amino acids. Kept here is only the CDR3 DNA, which spans 51 bases and is read in frame from base 1. Study-wide conclusions, independent of this receptor: At doses from 0.1 to 3.0 mg/kg, clonal expansion was seen in both CD4+ and CD8+ blood T cells between baseline and week 6. Antigen specificity was not determined for the clonally expanded peripheral T cells. Low levels of normalized T-cell clonal expansion were also shown by some nonresponding patients. In partial responders in the 0.1-3.0 mg/kg groups, normalized peripheral clonal expansion was found to be among the lowest, especially among CD8+ T cells. On average, CD8+ T cells showed more expanded clones than CD4+ T cells after ivuxolimab.

For sequencing of the TCRbeta CDR3 region, genomic DNA was extracted from the sorted cells. TCRbeta CDR3 regions were sequenced using the immunoSEQ Assay. The table was pulled from immuneACCESS by TCRdb, which kept in-frame rearrangements only. Such tables lose some clones; where checked, under half of the loss comes from unresolved V genes, and the rest has no known cause. Here the sample has 65,000 to 75,000 clones; 88% occur a single time. The top ten hold approximately 0.6% of the sample. Patients with a history of autoimmune disease or receiving systemic immunosuppression were excluded from the trial. Peripheral blood for TCR sequencing was drawn from every dose cohort at baseline, at cycle 4 day 1 and at cycle 7 day 1. Samples were obtained from an open-label, multicenter, first-in-human phase I dose-escalation trial of ivuxolimab. Adults with locally advanced or metastatic head and neck squamous cell, hepatocellular, melanoma or renal cell carcinoma were enrolled in the trial. CD4+ and CD8+ T cells were sorted separately from peripheral blood before TCR sequencing.

The rearrangement joined TRBV6-7 to TRBJ2-1; matching of 5 bases hints at TRBD2 as the D gene. TRBV6-7 is noted as an ORF with a role that remains uncertain. The clonotype comes from an adult with an advanced solid tumor such as melanoma, head and neck, liver or kidney cancer. This specimen was CD4+ or CD8+ T cells sorted from blood, taken in a trial of the OX40 agonist ivuxolimab. Read as DNA, the sequence is TGTGCCAGCAGTTGTCCCGGACTGATCATCTTCGGGAATGAGCAGTTCTTC. Its coded protein is CASSCPGLIIFGNEQFF.